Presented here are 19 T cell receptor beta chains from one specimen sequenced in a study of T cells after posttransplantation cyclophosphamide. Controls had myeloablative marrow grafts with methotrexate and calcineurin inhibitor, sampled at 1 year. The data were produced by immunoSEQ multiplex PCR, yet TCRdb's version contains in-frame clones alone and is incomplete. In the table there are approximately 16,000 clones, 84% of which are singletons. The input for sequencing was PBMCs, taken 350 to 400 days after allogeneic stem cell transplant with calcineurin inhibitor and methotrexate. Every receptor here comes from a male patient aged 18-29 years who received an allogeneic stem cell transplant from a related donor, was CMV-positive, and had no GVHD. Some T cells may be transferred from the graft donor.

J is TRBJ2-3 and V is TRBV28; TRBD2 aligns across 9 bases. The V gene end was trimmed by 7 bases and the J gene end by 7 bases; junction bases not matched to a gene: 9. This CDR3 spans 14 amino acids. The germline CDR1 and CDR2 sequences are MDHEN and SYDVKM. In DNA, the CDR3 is TGTGCCAGCAAAGACGCGGGAGGGCCGAATACGCAGTATTTT. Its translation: CASKDAGGPNTQYF.

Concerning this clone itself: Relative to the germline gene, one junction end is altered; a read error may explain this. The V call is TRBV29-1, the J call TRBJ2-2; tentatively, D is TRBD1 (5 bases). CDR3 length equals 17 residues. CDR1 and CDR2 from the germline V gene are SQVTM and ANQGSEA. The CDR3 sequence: CSVEGFWGQGNTGELFF. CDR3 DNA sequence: TGCAGCGTAGAAGGATTTTGGGGCCAAGGGAACACCGGGGAGCTGTTTTTT.

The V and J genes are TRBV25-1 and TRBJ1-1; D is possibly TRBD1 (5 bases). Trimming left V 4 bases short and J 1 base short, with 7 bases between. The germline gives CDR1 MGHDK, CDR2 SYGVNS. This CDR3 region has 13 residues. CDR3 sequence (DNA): TGTGCCAGCAGTGTCGGGGGGAACACTGAAGCTTTCTTT. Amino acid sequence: CASSVGGNTEAFF. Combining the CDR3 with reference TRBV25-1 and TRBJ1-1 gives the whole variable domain EADIYQTPRYLVIGTGKKITLECSQTMGHDKMYWYQQDPGMELHLIHYSYGVNSTEKGDLSSESTVSRIRTEHFPLTLESARPSHTSQYLCASSVGGNTEAFFGQGTRLTVV.

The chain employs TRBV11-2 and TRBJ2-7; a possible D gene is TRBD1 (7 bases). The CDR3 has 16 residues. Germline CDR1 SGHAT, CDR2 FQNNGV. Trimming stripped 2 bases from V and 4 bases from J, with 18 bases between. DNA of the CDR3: TGTGCCAGCAGCTTAAGAGTGCGGGACAGTTTTTACGAGCAGTACTTC. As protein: CASSLRVRDSFYEQYF.

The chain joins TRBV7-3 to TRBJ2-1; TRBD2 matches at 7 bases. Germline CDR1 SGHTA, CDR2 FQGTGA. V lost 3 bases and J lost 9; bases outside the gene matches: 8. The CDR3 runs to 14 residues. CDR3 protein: CASSFTTSISEQFF. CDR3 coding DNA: TGTGCCAGCAGCTTCACGACTAGCATAAGTGAGCAGTTCTTC. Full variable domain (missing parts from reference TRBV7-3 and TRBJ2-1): GAGVSQTPSNKVTEKGKYVELRCDPISGHTALYWYRQSLGQGPEFLIYFQGTGAADDSGLPNDRFFAVRPEGSVSTLKIQRTERGDSAVYLCASSFTTSISEQFFGPGTRLTVL.

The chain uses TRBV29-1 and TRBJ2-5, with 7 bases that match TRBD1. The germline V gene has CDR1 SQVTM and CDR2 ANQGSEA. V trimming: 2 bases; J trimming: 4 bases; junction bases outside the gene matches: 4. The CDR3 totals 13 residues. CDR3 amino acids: CSVERGLAETQYF. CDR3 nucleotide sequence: TGCAGCGTTGAAAGGGGGCTAGCAGAGACCCAGTACTTC.

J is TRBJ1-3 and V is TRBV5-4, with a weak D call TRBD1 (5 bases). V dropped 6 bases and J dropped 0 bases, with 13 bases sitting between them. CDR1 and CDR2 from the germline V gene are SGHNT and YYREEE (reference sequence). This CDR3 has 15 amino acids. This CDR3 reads CASTQTATSGNTIYF. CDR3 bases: TGTGCCAGCACCCAGACAGCGACCTCTGGAAACACCATATATTTT.

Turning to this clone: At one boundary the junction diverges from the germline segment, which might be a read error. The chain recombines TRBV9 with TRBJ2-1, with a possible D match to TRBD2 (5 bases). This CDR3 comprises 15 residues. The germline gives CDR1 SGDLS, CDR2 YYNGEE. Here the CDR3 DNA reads TGTGCCAGCAGCGTAAGCGGAGGCTCCTACAGTGAGCAGTTCTTC. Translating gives CASSVSGGSYSEQFF.

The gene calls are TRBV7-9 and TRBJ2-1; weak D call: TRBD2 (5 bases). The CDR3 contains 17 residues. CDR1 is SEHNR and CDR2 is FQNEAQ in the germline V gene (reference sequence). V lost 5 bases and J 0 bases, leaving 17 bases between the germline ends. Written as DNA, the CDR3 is TGTGCCAGCAGCCCCCGTGAAGTTGGGAGCTCCTACAATGAGCAGTTCTTC. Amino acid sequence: CASSPREVGSSYNEQFF.

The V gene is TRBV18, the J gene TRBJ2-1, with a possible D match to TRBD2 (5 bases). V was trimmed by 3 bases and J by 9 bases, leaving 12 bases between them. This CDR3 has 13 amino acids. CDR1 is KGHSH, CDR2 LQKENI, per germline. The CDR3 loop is CASSPAKEAEQFF. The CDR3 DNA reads TGTGCCAGCTCACCGGCGAAGGAGGCTGAGCAGTTCTTC. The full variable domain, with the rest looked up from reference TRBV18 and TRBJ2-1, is NAGVMQNPRHLVRRRGQEARLRCSPMKGHSHVYWYRQLPEEGLKFMVYLQKENIIDESGMPKERFSAEFPKEGPSILRIQQVVRGDSAAYFCASSPAKEAEQFFGPGTRLTVL.

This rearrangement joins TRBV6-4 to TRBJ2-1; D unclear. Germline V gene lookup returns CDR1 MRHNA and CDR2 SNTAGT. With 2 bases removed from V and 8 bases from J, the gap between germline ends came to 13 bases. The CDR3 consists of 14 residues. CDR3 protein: CASSDRFSSDEQFF. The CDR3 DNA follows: TGTGCCAGCAGTGACCGTTTTAGCAGCGATGAGCAGTTCTTC.

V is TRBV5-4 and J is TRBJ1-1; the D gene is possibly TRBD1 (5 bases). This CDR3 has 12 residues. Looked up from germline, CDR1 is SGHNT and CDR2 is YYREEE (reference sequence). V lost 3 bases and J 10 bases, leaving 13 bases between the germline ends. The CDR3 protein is CASSWGEGRAFF. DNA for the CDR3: TGTGCCAGCAGCTGGGGGGAGGGTAGAGCTTTCTTT.

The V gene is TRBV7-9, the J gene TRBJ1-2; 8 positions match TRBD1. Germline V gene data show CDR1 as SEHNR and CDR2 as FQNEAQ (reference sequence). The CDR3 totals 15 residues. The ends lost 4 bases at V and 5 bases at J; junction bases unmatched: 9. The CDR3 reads CASSSIQGAGYGYTF. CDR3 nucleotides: TGTGCCAGCAGCTCTATTCAGGGGGCAGGGTATGGCTACACCTTC.

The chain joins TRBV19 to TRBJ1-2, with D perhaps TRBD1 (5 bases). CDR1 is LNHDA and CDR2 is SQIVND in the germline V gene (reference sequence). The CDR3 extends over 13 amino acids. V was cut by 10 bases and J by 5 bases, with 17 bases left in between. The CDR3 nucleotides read TGTGCCACCCAAAGGCCAGGGACTTATGGCTACACCTTC. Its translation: CATQRPGTYGYTF. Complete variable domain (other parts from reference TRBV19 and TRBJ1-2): DGGITQSPKYLFRKEGQNVTLSCEQNLNHDAMYWYRQDPGQGLRLIYYSQIVNDFQKGDIAEGYSVSREKKESFPLTVTSAQKNPTAFYLCATQRPGTYGYTFGSGTRLTVV.

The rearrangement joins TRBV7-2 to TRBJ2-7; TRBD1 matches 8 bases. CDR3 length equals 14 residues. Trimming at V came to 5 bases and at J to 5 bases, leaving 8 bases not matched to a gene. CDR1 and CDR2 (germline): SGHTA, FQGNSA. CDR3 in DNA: TGTGCCAGCAGCCTGACAGGGGCAGGGGACGAGCAGTACTTC. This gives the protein CASSLTGAGDEQYF.

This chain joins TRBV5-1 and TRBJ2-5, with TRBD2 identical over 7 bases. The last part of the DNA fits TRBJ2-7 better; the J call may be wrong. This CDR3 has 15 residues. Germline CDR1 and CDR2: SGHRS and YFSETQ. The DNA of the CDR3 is TGCGCCAGCAGCTTGTCTAGCGGTTACTCCTACGAGCAGTACTTC. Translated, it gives CASSLSSGYSYEQYF.

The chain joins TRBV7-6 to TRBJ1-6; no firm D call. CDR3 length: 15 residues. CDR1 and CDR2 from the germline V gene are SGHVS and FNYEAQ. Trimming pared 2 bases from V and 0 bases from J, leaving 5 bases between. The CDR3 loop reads CASSLQISYNSPLHF. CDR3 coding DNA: TGTGCCAGCAGCTTACAAATCTCCTATAATTCACCCCTCCACTTT.

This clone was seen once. CDR3 region: CATSRAPGAGGYTF. The CDR3 nucleotides are TGTGCCACCAGCAGAGCACCAGGGGCAGGGGGCTACACCTTC. The chain couples TRBV15 to TRBJ1-2; TRBD1 might be the D (6 bases). The CDR3 extends over 14 amino acids. Per the germline V gene, CDR1 is LNHNV and CDR2 is YYDKDF (reference sequence). Trimming took off 1 base at V and 8 bases at J, with 14 bases between the two ends.

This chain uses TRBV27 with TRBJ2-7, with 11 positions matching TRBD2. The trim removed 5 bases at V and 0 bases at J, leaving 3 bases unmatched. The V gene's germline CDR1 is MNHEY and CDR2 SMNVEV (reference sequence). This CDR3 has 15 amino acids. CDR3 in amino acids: CASSRLAGSSYEQYF. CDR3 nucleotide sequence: TGTGCCAGCAGTCGACTAGCGGGAAGCTCCTACGAGCAGTACTTC.